This TCR beta chain was observed in a study of T-cell reconstitution after alpha-beta-depleted transplantation in children. Study-wide findings and caveats: From surviving recipient T cells and thymic progenitors came the high day-60 TCRbeta diversity observed in some patients.

Trimming stripped 2 bases from V and 6 bases from J, with 6 bases between. The CDR3 length is 12 residues. CDR1 is SGDLS and CDR2 is YYNGEE in the germline V gene. This clonotype has a count of ten or more. Its specificity is unknown. The authors prepared the TCRbeta library with unique molecular identifiers. MiXCR, run by TCRdb on the PCR reads, gives a single entry per CDR3 protein. Altogether 700,000 to 950,000 distinct CDR3 sequences are present, around 17% being singletons, with the ten largest covering just under 5%. Sequenced here: PBMCs, mostly from graft donor cells, sampled 360 days after TCRalphabeta/CD19-depleted stem cell transplant. This chain uses TRBV9 with TRBJ2-1; D is undetermined. The source of this sequence is a male patient younger than 18 who had a stem cell transplant for acute lymphoblastic leukemia, so the T cells may come from the graft donor. The CDR3 sequence is CASSVLPNEQFF. The CDR3 DNA is TGTGCCAGCAGCGTGCTACCCAATGAGCAGTTCTTC. Full variable domain (missing parts from reference TRBV9 and TRBJ2-1): DSGVTQTPKHLITATGQRVTLRCSPRSGDLSVYWYQQSLDQGLQFLIQYYNGEERAKGNILERFSAQQFPDLHSELNLSSLELGDSALYFCASSVLPNEQFFGPGTRLTVL.